This TCR beta chain appears in the sequencing data of a study of blood T cell repertoires in COVID-19 (dated by TCRdb to 2019 to 2021). For the study in its entirety: Samples from collaborators originated in the United States, Italy and Spain and spanned both the acute and convalescent phases of COVID-19. The repertoires were made available in a free public database intended to serve as a resource for research on the immune response to SARS-CoV-2. Samples came from the ongoing ImmuneRACE study (first 160 participants) plus 1,254 subjects from 6 global collaborators. The dataset comprised deeply sampled blood TCRbeta repertoires from subjects exposed to, actively infected with, or recovered from COVID-19. Nearly every sample came with metadata listing a de-identified subject ID, COVID-19 status, age in years and sex. Where available, HLA class I and class II types were taken from metadata supplied by the sample provider and were not determined by assay-based typing. The material from the prospective study consisted of cDNA or gDNA derived from T cells, B-cell-depleted T cells, or PBMCs. Findings and caveats that apply to the study as a whole: How much clinical and demographic metadata was included differed by source and by participant, and the metadata was provided uncurated.

TCRbeta CDR3 regions were amplified from genomic DNA by means of the immunoSEQ Assay, a bias-controlled multiplex PCR. In the authors' own workflow: The number of nucleated cells in each sample was estimated by amplification of reference gene primers within the assay. To quantify the absolute abundance of each unique TCRbeta CDR3 rearrangement, sequence reads were collapsed and filtered. For each sample, productive Simpson clonality was calculated as the square root of Simpson's diversity index across productive rearrangements. Held by TCRdb, this immuneACCESS table contains in-frame sequences only and omits some clones. Under half of the omission traces to an unresolved V gene where checked; the cause of the rest is unknown. D and trimming were read from the DNA, whereas the V and J calls and clone size are those reported in that table. Counted in this sample were 250,000 to 300,000 clones; around 82% of them appeared once. Clones ranked in the top ten supply about 3.4% of the sample.

Participants in the prospective study were aged 18 to 89 years, lived in 24 United States geographic areas, and enrolled through a virtual design. Cohort assignment in the prospective study relied on participant-reported clinical history from a screening survey and a study questionnaire. ImmuneRACE Cohort 3 recovered participants were defined by two consecutive negative NP/OP PCR tests, healthcare professional clearance, or symptom resolution. In the prospective study, mobile phlebotomists collected whole blood, serum and a nasopharyngeal or oropharyngeal swab from each participant. Participants in the prospective study had the option to provide additional blood draws and questionnaires over an approximately two-month period. Blood samples from the prospective study were shipped frozen or at room temperature prior to DNA extraction. From the germline V gene, CDR1 is MNHEY and CDR2 is SVGEGT. The CDR3 runs 14 residues from the cysteine to the phenylalanine. CDR3 DNA is the only sequence kept; it has 42 bases, read in frame from the first base. At the junction V is shortened by 1 base and J by 2 bases, with 5 bases in between.

A remark on this clone: The antigen it recognizes is unknown. No much larger clone is present one base from it, and per-base qualities are unavailable.

Rearrangement joined TRBV6-2 or TRBV6-3 to TRBJ2-2; too little of a D gene remains to name it. This receptor was identified in a man aged 45-60 years who had recovered from COVID-19. Material: PBMCs or T cells enriched from blood (not recorded which). The DNA sequence is given as TGTGCCAGCAGTTACTACAGAAACACCGGGGAGCTGTTTTTT. Translated, this is CASSYYRNTGELFF.